This TCR beta chain was identified during a study of blood T cell repertoires in COVID-19. Study context: In each case, the material was cDNA or gDNA derived from T cells, B-cell-depleted T cells, or PBMCs.

Original analysis: How many nucleated cells were present was estimated from reference gene primer amplification. The method was immunoSEQ multiplex PCR; TCRdb's version includes in-frame clones alone and lacks a portion of them. V, J and clone size were drawn from that table, and D and trimming were deduced from the DNA. The data contain some 80,000 clones, around 78% of them singletons. With 7 bases clipped from V and 8 bases from J, the junction kept 16 bases outside the gene matches. CDR1 and CDR2 (germline): MNHEY, SVGAGI. This CDR3 is 15 amino acids long. The origin of this receptor is a human donor in a cohort sampled during active COVID-19. The chain uses TRBV6-5 and TRBJ1-1; 7 positions agree with TRBD1. The source material was peripheral blood. CDR3 sequence: CASKYQQGIPTEAFF. The DNA of the CDR3 is TGTGCCAGCAAATACCAACAGGGGATACCGACAGAAGCTTTCTTT.